The rows below give T cell receptor beta chains drawn from one sample of a study of shared clonotypes between healthy human individuals. This table comes from immunoSEQ multiplex PCR, and its TCRdb copy is limited to in-frame clones, with some not included. Of about 580,000 clones listed, more than 95% were seen once; the top ten hold more than 0.3%. Material: naive CD8+ T cells sorted from blood. These receptors were obtained from a man younger than 40 in good health. The CDR3 runs from the conserved cysteine through the conserved F or W. The D gene is left open where the match is weak. The size of a clone is reported for some rows only, either as once, few or many, or as a class for expanded clones.

>few|TRBJ1-2|TRBV29-1|NA
TGCAGCGTTGGGTTCATAGAAACCCACTATGGCTACACCTTC
CSVGFIETHYGYTF
>NA|TRBJ2-3|TRBV7-9|NA
TGTGCGGTGGAGTGGCTCCTGGATACGCAGTATTTT
CAVEWLLDTQYF
>once|TRBJ2-7|TRBV19|NA
TGTGCCTCGGGGGACTCCTACGAGCAGTACTTC
CASGDSYEQYF
>once|TRBJ2-1|TRBV5-8|NA
TGTGCCAGCAGCTTGACAACTTCTAGTGCTGGGGGTGAGCAGTTCTTC
CASSLTTSSAGGEQFF
>NA|TRBJ2-5|TRBV6-5|NA
TGTGCCAGCAGTTACTCTAAGGCCCAGTACTTC
CASSYSKAQYF
>NA|TRBJ2-1|TRBV6-1|TRBD2
TGTGCCAGCAGTGACAGGCTAGCGGGAGTTGAGCAGTTCTTC
CASSDRLAGVEQFF
>NA|TRBJ2-7|TRBV6-1|TRBD1
TGTGCCGGAGGACAGGACTACGAGCAGTACTTC
CAGGQDYEQYF
>NA|TRBJ1-3|TRBV4-2|NA
TGTGCCAGCAGCCAGTCCATAGGGGAAGATAGAAACACCATATATTTT
CASSQSIGEDRNTIYF
>NA|TRBJ2-1|TRBV11-2|TRBD2
TGTGCCAGCAGCTTAGGCCGGACTAGCGGGAGGTCCGACAATGAGCAGTTCTTC
CASSLGRTSGRSDNEQFF
>NA|TRBJ2-5|TRBV11-2|NA
TGTGCCAGCAGCTCTTCCGTTAGCGGCCCACAAGAGACCCAGTACTTC
CASSSSVSGPQETQYF
>NA|TRBJ2-5|TRBV29-1|TRBD2
TGCAGCGTCCTCGGGGGACTAGGGGTCGAGACCCAGTACTTC
CSVLGGLGVETQYF
>NA|TRBJ2-1|TRBV5-1|NA
TGCGCCAGCTCAGCTCCAGTTAGTAGCTCCTACAATGAGCAGTTCTTC
CASSAPVSSSYNEQFF
>NA|TRBJ2-7|TRBV7-6|TRBD1
TGTGCCAGCAGCTCGACGGGACAGGGGATATACGAGCAGTACTTC
CASSSTGQGIYEQYF
>NA|TRBJ2-3|TRBV27|NA
TGTGCCAGCAGACCTCTGCGCACAGATACGCAGTATTTT
CASRPLRTDTQYF
>NA|TRBJ2-7|TRBV7-9|NA
TGTGCCAGCCGGGGGCGCTACGAGCAGTACTTC
CASRGRYEQYF
>NA|TRBJ2-7|TRBV18|TRBD1
TGTGCCAGCTCACTGGAAGGTGGGACAGGGGTCTACGAGCAGTACTTC
CASSLEGGTGVYEQYF
>once|TRBJ2-3|TRBV7-6|TRBD2
TGTGCCAGCTCCCCGACTAGCGGAACTCTGTTCACAGATACGCAGTATTTT
CASSPTSGTLFTDTQYF
>NA|TRBJ1-5|TRBV13|NA
TGTGCCAGCAGCTTCGGACGGGGGAATCAGCCCCAGCATTTT
CASSFGRGNQPQHF
>NA|TRBJ1-1|TRBV5-1|NA
TGCGCCAGCAGCTTGCGAGGGTACAACGAAGCTTTCTTT
CASSLRGYNEAFF
>NA|TRBJ2-3|TRBV4-3|TRBD2
TGCGCCAGCAGCCAAGATAACCTAGCGGGAACAGATACGCAGTATTTT
CASSQDNLAGTDTQYF
>NA|TRBJ2-1|TRBV27|TRBD2
TGTGCCAGCAGTACCCTTTTGCTAGCGGGAGGCCACAATGAGCAGTTCTTC
CASSTLLLAGGHNEQFF
>NA|TRBJ2-5|TRBV6-5|TRBD2
TGTGCCAGCAGACTCCGGACTAGCGGACAAGAGACCCAGTACTTC
CASRLRTSGQETQYF
>NA|TRBJ1-2|TRBV29-1|NA
TGCAGCGTTGAGAACGAGCGCTATGGCTACACCTTC
CSVENERYGYTF
>NA|TRBJ2-2|TRBV6-6|TRBD2
TGTGCCAGCACCCCGGGACTAGCATCCGGGGAGCTGTTTTTT
CASTPGLASGELFF